The present T cell receptor (beta chain) was sequenced within a study of blood T cells in healthy people across ages. Comments on this clonotype: The antigen is not known.

Next came a second PCR, run for about 7 to 12 cycles, which used a sample-barcoded 5' primer along with a J-beta primer mix. Each cDNA molecule carried a tag from a template-switch adaptor that contained 12 random nucleotides. TCRdb processed the 5' RACE reads anew with MiXCR; each CDR3 protein has one entry. The sample shows roughly 1.4 million distinct CDR3 sequences, approximately 60% of them seen only once. There are 16 residues in the CDR3. V was pared by 4 bases and J by 0 bases, with 14 bases between. Germline V gene sequence: CDR1 SGHVS, CDR2 FNYEAQ. General study results and limits: Roughly linear declines in TCR beta diversity per million T cells occurred with age.

J is TRBJ2-3 and V is TRBV7-6; D gene ambiguous. The receptor's source is a man younger than 30 in good health. Sequencing used blood. The CDR3 nucleotides are TGTGCCAGCAGCTCTTCCCCCGACCTTAGCACAGATACGCAGTATTTT. Its translation is CASSSSPDLSTDTQYF.